This record covers a single T cell receptor beta chain. Its antigen is not identified. This sample is part of a study of metastatic and nonmetastatic thyroid tumors. Looking at the study overall: Comparison of repertoires was carried out across blood and tumor or nodule tissue from malignant and benign thyroid patients.

Findings and limits, study-wide: Malignant thyroid tumors reportedly exceeded benign nodules significantly in TCR beta diversity, with the difference appearing in blood and tumor.

All patients reached thyroid surgery having received no treatment beforehand. In the authors' methods: The study's classifier, a distant-metastasis tool for papillary thyroid cancer, was built using CDR3 differences across clinicopathological groups. Through MiXCR, TCRdb re-clonotyped the PCR reads. TCRdb, not the original authors, processed these V and J calls. The sample includes around 40,000 clones, 17% of them seen just once. From germline, CDR1 is GTSNPN and CDR2 SVGIG (reference sequence). V lost 2 bases, J lost 6 bases, and 8 bases lay in between. This CDR3 spans 11 amino acids. V and J are TRBV30 and TRBJ2-7; no definite D call. This clonotype originated in a male donor with papillary thyroid cancer or a benign thyroid nodule (not recorded which). Some clones in this sample may be carry-over from other donors' samples. Material for sequencing was blood. Here the CDR3 DNA reads TGTGCCTGGAGTCTACGGCTCGAGCAGTACTTC. This codes for CAWSLRLEQYF. Together with reference TRBV30 and TRBJ2-7, the CDR3 gives the full variable domain: SQTIHQWPATLVQPVGSPLSLECTVEGTSNPNLYWYRQAAGRGLQLLFYSVGIGQISSEVPQNLSASRPQDRQFILSSKKLLLSDSGFYLCAWSLRLEQYFGPGTRLTVT.